This paragraph reports one T cell receptor (beta chain). TCRdb itself ran the reads through MiXCR, one entry per CDR3 protein. The sample includes 80,000 to 100,000 distinct CDR3 sequences, around 30% of them seen just once. These data are taken from a study of type 1 regulatory T cells. About the study: T-allo10 is a Tr1-enriched, alloantigen-specific CD4 T cell product made in vitro.

Germline assignment: CDR1 SNHLY and CDR2 FYNNEI. The CDR3 extends over 14 amino acids. Trimming cost V 8 bases and J 8 bases; bases outside gene matches: 10. Sequencing was done on a sample of CD4+ T cells, either the whole sample or a sorted fraction (not recorded which). This TCR was sampled from a human donor in good health. The chain carries TRBV2 and TRBJ2-1, with TRBD1 identical over 9 bases. The CDR3 nucleotides read TGTGCCAGCGCTTTGCGGGACAGGGTTTATGAGCAGTTCTTC. It encodes CASALRDRVYEQFF.